Following are 10 T cell receptor beta chains from one sample sequenced in a study of control samples from healthy donors and cancer patients. Only in-frame clones appear in the TCRdb table, and some are missing; sequencing was by immunoSEQ multiplex PCR. The sample records around 120,000 clones, approximately 92% being singletons. The sample comprised PBMCs. The receptors were gathered from a woman aged 50 to 65 with colorectal cancer.

This clone was counted a single time. J is TRBJ2-7 and V is TRBV5-1, with 8 bases fitting TRBD2. Per germline, CDR1 SGHRS and CDR2 YFSETQ. Trimming took 0 bases from V and 4 from J; bases not matched to a gene: 12. The CDR3 spans 17 residues. The CDR3 is CASSLVGSGMRRYEQYF. The CDR3 DNA reads as TGCGCCAGCAGCTTGGTAGGTAGCGGGATGAGGCGGTACGAGCAGTACTTC.

The V and J genes are TRBV13 and TRBJ1-5; 7 bases match TRBD1. The CDR3 covers 13 residues. The V gene end was trimmed by 5 bases and the J gene end by 4 bases; junction bases not matched to a gene: 2. CDR1 is PRHDT, CDR2 FYEKMQ, per germline (reference sequence). Written as DNA, the CDR3 is TGTGCCAGCAGCCCGGACAGGAATCAGCCCCAGCATTTT. Amino acids: CASSPDRNQPQHF.

This clone has just a few counts. This rearrangement joins TRBV3-1 (or the pseudogene TRBV3-2) to TRBJ1-2, with a tentative D call TRBD1 (5 bases). Trimming stripped 1 base from V and 4 bases from J, with 10 bases between. The CDR3 has 14 amino acids. Looked up from germline, CDR1 is LGHDT and CDR2 is YNNKEL (reference sequence). CDR3: CASSQGGTLYGYTF. CDR3 coding DNA: TGTGCCAGCAGCCAAGGAGGGACCCTCTATGGCTACACCTTC.

V and J are TRBV19 and TRBJ1-5; D possibly corresponds to TRBD1 (6 bases). Germline V gene sequence: CDR1 LNHDA, CDR2 SQIVND (reference sequence). This CDR3 spans 16 amino acids. Trimming took 3 bases from V and 4 from J, leaving 16 bases between them. The CDR3 DNA reads TGTGCCAGTAGTATCGGGAGGGGGGAACCAAATCAGCCCCAGCATTTT. Its translation: CASSIGRGEPNQPQHF. The full variable domain, completed using reference TRBV19 and TRBJ1-5, is DGGITQSPKYLFRKEGQNVTLSCEQNLNHDAMYWYRQDPGQGLRLIYYSQIVNDFQKGDIAEGYSVSREKKESFPLTVTSAQKNPTAFYLCASSIGRGEPNQPQHFGDGTRLSIL.

The rearrangement uses TRBV5-1 and TRBJ1-4; 7 positions agree with TRBD1. CDR1 and CDR2 (germline): SGHRS, YFSETQ. The CDR3 spans 14 residues. Trimming took 8 bases from V and 6 from J; bases not matched to a gene: 10. The CDR3 sequence is CASGQGDPDEKLFF. The CDR3 DNA follows: TGCGCCAGTGGCCAGGGGGACCCGGATGAAAAACTGTTTTTT.

This chain links TRBV7-6 with TRBJ2-7; D not resolved. The germline V gene encodes CDR1 SGHVS and CDR2 FNYEAQ. V dropped 5 bases and J dropped 3 bases, with 17 bases sitting between them. CDR3 size: 15 residues. The CDR3 protein is CASSAAYSKHYEQYF. CDR3 DNA: TGTGCCAGCAGCGCGGCCTACTCGAAACACTACGAGCAGTACTTC.

This chain connects TRBV28 to TRBJ1-2, with a tentative D call TRBD1 (6 bases). The CDR3 extends over 14 amino acids. Germline V gives CDR1 MDHEN, CDR2 SYDVKM. V gave up 6 bases and J gave up 6 bases, with 17 bases separating them. The DNA of the CDR3 is TGTGCCAGCAGACAGCGGGACAACCGGGATGGCTACACCTTC. Translating gives CASRQRDNRDGYTF.

The rearrangement links TRBV18 to TRBJ2-7; possibly TRBD2 for D (6 bases). Between the trimmed V and J ends, which lost 6 bases and 3 bases, there was a span of 21 bases. The CDR3 has 16 amino acids. The V gene's germline CDR1 is KGHSH and CDR2 LQKENI. The DNA of the CDR3 is TGTGCCAGCTCTTCAACCTCCGGGACTGGATTCTACGAGCAGTACTTC. Its translation is CASSSTSGTGFYEQYF.

The DNA of the CDR3 is TGTGCCAGCAGCTTAGGGGGACAGGGTTTCGAATCCGAGCAGTACTTC. Amino acids: CASSLGGQGFESEQYF. The chain carries TRBV11-2 and TRBJ2-7, with 9 bases identical to TRBD1. V shed 1 base and J 6 bases; nucleotides not matched to a gene: 10. Germline V CDR1 and CDR2: SGHAT, FQNNGV. CDR3 length: 16 amino acids.

This chain connects TRBV3-1 (or the pseudogene TRBV3-2) to TRBJ2-4; D remains unclear. The V gene's germline CDR1 is LGHDT and CDR2 YNNKEL (reference sequence). The CDR3 length is 15 residues. The V gene lost 1 base and the J gene lost 3 bases, with 10 bases spanning the gap. The CDR3 here is CASSQGVIGKNIQYF. DNA of the CDR3: TGTGCCAGCAGCCAAGGGGTAATCGGCAAAAACATTCAGTACTTC.